The 25 T cell receptor beta chains in this list originate from one sample, sequenced in a study of blood T cells in healthy people across ages. Next came a second PCR, run for roughly 6 to 11 cycles, which used a sample-barcoded 5' primer along with a J-beta primer mix. MiXCR was run by TCRdb on the 5' RACE reads, yielding one entry per CDR3 protein. The sample contains hundreds of thousands of distinct CDR3 sequences, around 54% of which appear only once. The specimen was blood. The source is a man aged 55 to 69 in good health.

The chain employs TRBV10-3 and TRBJ2-1, with D possibly matching TRBD2 (6 bases). Germline-derived CDR1 and CDR2 are ENHRY and SYGVKD. The CDR3 loop spans 15 amino acids. V lost 5 bases, J lost 0 bases, and 11 bases lay in between. The CDR3 reads CAISRDGGSYNEQFF. The CDR3 region has the DNA TGTGCCATCAGTCGGGACGGGGGCTCCTACAATGAGCAGTTCTTC.

This chain joins TRBV7-9 and TRBJ2-2; 8 bases match TRBD1. CDR1 and CDR2 (germline): SEHNR, FQNEAQ (reference sequence). The V gene end was trimmed by 4 bases and the J gene end by 5 bases; junction bases not matched to a gene: 6. The CDR3 runs to 15 residues. The CDR3 loop reads CASSSLNRGTGELFF. The CDR3, as DNA: TGTGCCAGCAGCTCCTTAAACAGGGGGACCGGGGAGCTGTTTTTT.

This chain links TRBV5-1 with TRBJ2-1; no firm D call. The V gene lost 2 bases and the J gene lost 8 bases, with 11 bases spanning the gap. Germline V gives CDR1 SGHRS, CDR2 YFSETQ. This CDR3 comprises 13 residues. Here the CDR3 reads CASSLPNADEQFF. The CDR3 nucleotides read TGCGCCAGCAGCTTACCCAACGCGGATGAGCAGTTCTTC.

This clonotype was seen only a few times. This chain connects TRBV6-6 to TRBJ2-1; D might be TRBD2 (6 bases). V was cut by 7 bases and J by 4 bases, with 17 bases left in between. The CDR3 sequence is 15 residues long. Germline-derived CDR1 and CDR2 are MNHNY and SVGAGI (reference sequence). Here the CDR3 reads CASNPSGGFYNEQFF. The CDR3 DNA reads TGTGCCAGCAATCCCTCTGGGGGGTTTTACAATGAGCAGTTCTTC.

The chain uses TRBV11-3 and TRBJ2-7, with TRBD1 as a possible D gene (6 bases). Germline CDR1 and CDR2: SGHNT and YENEEA. The CDR3 loop spans 15 amino acids. Trimming cost V 5 bases and J 3 bases, with 17 bases left between them. CDR3 DNA: TGTGCCAGCAGCGCCCGAACAGGGTCGATCTACGAGCAGTACTTC. This codes for CASSARTGSIYEQYF.

The table lists this clonotype with a few counts. The genes are TRBV20-1 and TRBJ1-2; the D is unclear. Trimming took 0 bases from V and 1 from J, leaving 3 bases between them. This CDR3 has 12 residues. Germline loops: CDR1 DFQATT, CDR2 SNEGSKA (reference sequence). The CDR3 reads CSAREGNYGYTF. Written as DNA, the CDR3 is TGCAGTGCTAGAGAGGGTAACTATGGCTACACCTTC.

The chain uses TRBV5-1 and TRBJ2-1; the D gene is possibly TRBD2 (5 bases). The CDR3 length is 17 residues. Germline CDR1 SGHRS, CDR2 YFSETQ. V was pared by 2 bases and J by 7 bases, with 22 bases between. This chain's CDR3 is CASSFTPAGEIYNEQFF. The CDR3 DNA is TGCGCCAGCAGCTTCACCCCGGCCGGGGAAATTTATAATGAGCAGTTCTTC.

This sequence joins TRBV2 and TRBJ1-4; 9 bases are a match to TRBD1. Trimming at V came to 4 bases and at J to 10 bases, leaving 4 bases not matched to a gene. The germline V gene encodes CDR1 SNHLY and CDR2 FYNNEI. The CDR3 is made up of 13 amino acids. CDR3 protein: CASSGTGVRKLFF. The CDR3 region has the DNA TGTGCCAGCAGTGGGACAGGGGTCCGAAAACTGTTTTTT.

This chain connects TRBV10-3 to TRBJ2-1, with 11 bases matching TRBD1. Germline loops: CDR1 ENHRY, CDR2 SYGVKD. The CDR3 extends over 18 amino acids. The J segment lost 5 bases and the V segment lost 7 bases, leaving 16 bases of the junction unmatched. CDR3: CAITKTGTGGRGNNEQFF. CDR3 DNA: TGTGCCATCACTAAGACCGGGACAGGGGGAAGAGGGAACAATGAGCAGTTCTTC.

The rearrangement uses TRBV5-1 and TRBJ2-5; D remains ambiguous. CDR1 and CDR2 from the germline V gene are SGHRS and YFSETQ. The CDR3 length is 13 residues. The V end lost 4 bases, the J end lost 4 bases, and 11 bases lay between the germline ends. The CDR3 region has the DNA TGCGCCAGCAGCACACGGCCCTTAGAGACCCAGTACTTC. This codes for CASSTRPLETQYF. The whole variable domain, filled in from reference TRBV5-1 and TRBJ2-5, reads KAGVTQTPRYLIKTRGQQVTLSCSPISGHRSVSWYQQTPGQGLQFLFEYFSETQRNKGNFPGRFSGRQFSNSRSEMNVSTLELGDSALYLCASSTRPLETQYFGPGTRLLVL.

This chain links TRBV28 with TRBJ2-3; no clear D gene. V dropped 8 bases and J dropped 6 bases, with 18 bases sitting between them. Germline loops: CDR1 MDHEN, CDR2 SYDVKM. The CDR3 runs 14 residues. CDR3 sequence: CASSKQGSSDTQYF. The CDR3 bases are TGTGCCAGCTCCAAACAAGGGTCGAGCGATACGCAGTATTTT. The full variable domain, rest sourced from reference TRBV28 and TRBJ2-3, is DVKVTQSSRYLVKRTGEKVFLECVQDMDHENMFWYRQDPGLGLRLIYFSYDVKMKEKGDIPEGYSVSREKKERFSLILESASTNQTSMYLCASSKQGSSDTQYFGPGTRLTVL.

The V call is TRBV6-5, the J call TRBJ2-5, with TRBD1 matching 7 bases. The germline gives CDR1 MNHEY, CDR2 SVGAGI. The CDR3 runs 15 residues. With 4 bases clipped from V and 2 bases from J, the junction kept 7 bases outside the gene matches. CDR3 coding DNA: TGTGCCAGCAGTTTTACAGGGGCTGGTCAAGAGACCCAGTACTTC. It yields the protein CASSFTGAGQETQYF.

The gene calls are TRBV12-3 or TRBV12-4 and TRBJ2-3; a possible D gene is TRBD2 (5 bases). This CDR3 has 15 residues. Deletions cut 4 bases from V and 5 bases from J, with 16 bases between. The CDR3 loop is CASSSRQSGGDTQYF. DNA of the CDR3: TGTGCCAGCAGTTCCCGGCAGTCTGGAGGAGATACGCAGTATTTT.

The J gene is TRBJ1-5, the V gene TRBV7-7; no definite D call. Germline CDR1 SSHAT, CDR2 FNYEAQ (reference sequence). V gave up 7 bases and J gave up 8 bases, with 18 bases separating them. CDR3 size: 14 residues. The CDR3 DNA is TGTGCCAGCAACCATGGCAGGTCGTTCAAGCCCCAGCATTTT. Residues: CASNHGRSFKPQHF.

J is TRBJ2-3 and V is TRBV10-3; 10 bases map to TRBD2. V lost 10 bases and J lost 2; bases outside the gene matches: 9. The germline gives CDR1 ENHRY, CDR2 SYGVKD. The CDR3 extends over 15 amino acids. This CDR3 is CATRSGGEPTDTQYF. As DNA, the CDR3 is TGTGCCACTCGAAGCGGGGGGGAACCCACAGATACGCAGTATTTT.

The rearrangement joins TRBV6-5 to TRBJ2-1; D not certain. This CDR3 comprises 15 residues. V was clipped by 0 bases and J by 4 bases, with 10 bases between them. The germline V gene encodes CDR1 MNHEY and CDR2 SVGAGI. CDR3 loop: CASSYSIVGYNEQFF. The CDR3 nucleotides read TGTGCCAGCAGTTACTCGATAGTGGGGTACAATGAGCAGTTCTTC.

The gene calls are TRBV18 and TRBJ1-1, with D unresolved. V lost 3 bases and J lost 5, with 10 bases in between. This CDR3 has 13 amino acids. Per germline, CDR1 KGHSH and CDR2 LQKENI. This CDR3 reads CASSPLVETEAFF. In DNA, the CDR3 is TGTGCCAGCTCACCTTTAGTAGAGACTGAAGCTTTCTTT.

The V and J genes are TRBV9 and TRBJ2-1, with TRBD2 matching over 9 bases. There are 16 residues in the CDR3. Germline CDR1 is SGDLS and CDR2 is YYNGEE. The J segment lost 4 bases and the V segment lost 6 bases, leaving 11 bases of the junction unmatched. The CDR3 sequence is CASKRGGGRGYNEQFF. DNA for the CDR3: TGTGCCAGCAAGAGAGGGGGCGGGAGGGGATACAATGAGCAGTTCTTC.

This chain links TRBV6-2 or TRBV6-3 with TRBJ2-1, with D possibly matching TRBD2 (6 bases). V lost 5 bases and J 7 bases, leaving 15 bases between the germline ends. The CDR3 has 14 amino acids. CDR1 is MNHEY and CDR2 is SVGEGT in the germline V gene. The CDR3 spells CASSPQDYGNEQFF. The CDR3 DNA follows: TGTGCCAGCAGTCCGCAGGACTACGGGAATGAGCAGTTCTTC.

This clonotype has a handful of counts. The V gene is TRBV5-1, the J gene TRBJ2-1; 13 positions agree with TRBD2. Germline loops: CDR1 SGHRS, CDR2 YFSETQ. J lost 8 bases, V lost 4 bases, and 6 bases had no gene match. The CDR3 spans 15 residues. The CDR3 protein is CASSPGTSGAHEQFF. CDR3 coding DNA: TGCGCCAGCAGCCCCGGGACTAGCGGGGCCCATGAGCAGTTCTTC.

The rearrangement uses TRBV4-2 and TRBJ2-7; TRBD1 matches at 7 bases. The CDR3 length is 17 residues. Germline V lookup: CDR1 LGHNA, CDR2 YNFKEQ. V was clipped by 1 base and J by 0 bases; unmatched bases: 9. Here the CDR3 reads CASSQAPGQVFSYEQYF. CDR3 coding DNA: TGTGCCAGCAGCCAAGCCCCAGGACAGGTATTCTCCTACGAGCAGTACTTC.

The chain couples TRBV4-1 to TRBJ2-6, with D uncertain. V shed 1 base and J shed 0 bases, with 10 bases lying between them. In germline, CDR1 is MGHRA, CDR2 YSYEKL. CDR3 length equals 17 residues. In nucleotides, the CDR3 is TGCGCCAGCAGCCAAGGGTACAAGAGCTCTGGGGCCAACGTCCTGACTTTC. This translates into CASSQGYKSSGANVLTF.

The chain links TRBV28 to TRBJ2-1; D gene unclear. The CDR3 is 13 amino acids. CDR1 is MDHEN and CDR2 is SYDVKM in the germline V gene. The V and J ends lost 7 bases and 14 bases respectively, with 21 bases between them. CDR3 amino acids: CASMRRDLGLKFF. For the CDR3, the DNA is TGTGCCAGCATGCGAAGGGATCTTGGTCTTAAGTTCTTC.

The V call is TRBV6-5, the J call TRBJ1-5; 10 bases match TRBD1. CDR1 MNHEY and CDR2 SVGAGI come from the germline V gene. Losses at the gene ends were 5 bases for V and 8 bases for J; bases not matched to a gene: 9. CDR3 size: 15 residues. The CDR3 here is CASSPKTGGSEPQHF. The CDR3 bases are TGTGCCAGCAGTCCCAAGACAGGGGGCAGTGAGCCCCAGCATTTT.

This rearrangement joins TRBV6-1 to TRBJ2-7, with D perhaps matching TRBD1 or TRBD2 (5 bases each). This CDR3 contains 11 residues. V dropped 8 bases and J dropped 5 bases, with 10 bases sitting between them. From germline, CDR1 is MNHNS and CDR2 SASEGT. CDR3 DNA sequence: TGTGCCAGCCGAGGGGACCACGAGCAGTACTTC. Amino acids: CASRGDHEQYF.